The entry that follows covers one TCR beta chain sequence. In the 2 weeks before study entry, exposed participants met a COVID-19 case, which was PCR-confirmed or clinician-diagnosed. Per the original data handling: Amplifying reference gene primers gave estimates of nucleated cell counts. The repertoire was sequenced with immunoSEQ multiplex PCR; TCRdb's copy has only in-frame clones and lacks some. V, J and clone size are those of that table, while D and trimming were read from the DNA. The repertoire has a few hundred thousand clones, more than 85% of them found once; the top ten carry around 0.86%. This sample was taken from a study of blood T cell repertoires in COVID-19. In the study overall: Sites in the United States, Italy and Spain provided acute and convalescent COVID-19 samples. Nucleic acid was either cDNA or gDNA, and it came from T cells, B-cell-depleted T cells, or PBMCs.

The germline gives CDR1 PRHDT, CDR2 FYEKMQ (reference sequence). The CDR3 consists of 15 residues. The V segment lost 5 bases and the J segment 8 bases; nucleotides outside the gene matches: 11. The chain carries TRBV13 and TRBJ1-3; 8 nucleotides align to TRBD1. This clonotype was obtained from a woman in her 40s who had been exposed to COVID-19. Specimen: PBMCs or T cells enriched from blood (not recorded which). The CDR3: CASSLTSDRAHTIYF. Written as DNA, the CDR3 is TGTGCCAGCAGCCTGACGTCGGACAGGGCTCACACCATATATTTT.